The 6 T cell receptor beta chains below come from one sample, sequenced in a study of T-cell memory formation after mild COVID-19. TCRdb itself ran the 5' RACE reads through MiXCR, one entry per CDR3 protein. This sample has approximately 150,000 distinct CDR3 sequences, with roughly 15% found just once. The sample comprised PBMCs or a T cell subset sorted from them (not recorded which). The receptors come from an adult woman who had mild COVID-19 (a few samples of this study predate the infection). Cell type and time point are not known.

The CDR3 loop reads CASSSSPPGQAVYEQYF. The CDR3 DNA follows: TGCGCCAGCAGCTCGTCCCCTCCGGGACAGGCGGTCTACGAGCAGTACTTC. The chain is built from TRBV5-1 and TRBJ2-7, with TRBD1 matching 8 bases. The CDR3 runs to 17 residues. The germline CDR1 and CDR2 sequences are SGHRS and YFSETQ. Trimming removed 3 bases from V and 3 bases from J; junction bases left unmatched: 14.

This clonotype was found a few times. The J gene is TRBJ2-5, the V gene TRBV2; D could derive from TRBD1 or TRBD2 (5 bases each). V gave up 7 bases and J gave up 7 bases, with 19 bases separating them. CDR3 length: 14 residues. From germline, CDR1 is SNHLY and CDR2 FYNNEI. The CDR3 sequence: CASTFANGASTQYF. CDR3 in DNA: TGTGCCAGCACCTTCGCCAACGGGGCCTCGACCCAGTACTTC.

This clonotype appeared a few times. The chain links TRBV5-1 to TRBJ2-6; D gene unclear. Germline-derived CDR1 and CDR2 are SGHRS and YFSETQ. With 4 bases removed from V and 6 bases from J, the gap between germline ends came to 20 bases. This CDR3 spans 17 amino acids. The CDR3 coding sequence is TGCGCCAGCAGCGCCCGGGTCACCGATTGGAAGGCCAACGTCCTGACTTTC. Amino acid sequence: CASSARVTDWKANVLTF.

The chain couples TRBV4-3 to TRBJ1-3, with 9 bases matching TRBD1. This CDR3 comprises 18 residues. V shed 0 bases and J 1 base; nucleotides not matched to a gene: 7. Germline-derived CDR1 and CDR2 are LGHNA and YSLEER. The CDR3 spells CASSQDSGTGFSGNTIYF. The CDR3 DNA follows: TGCGCCAGCAGCCAAGATTCTGGGACAGGGTTTTCTGGAAACACCATATATTTT.

The V call is TRBV2, the J call TRBJ2-7; 8 bases agree with TRBD2. CDR1 SNHLY and CDR2 FYNNEI come from the germline V gene. The trim removed 7 bases at V and 3 bases at J, leaving 8 bases unmatched. CDR3 length: 14 residues. In DNA form, the CDR3 reads TGTGCCAGCATTGAGCGGGGGCCTTACTACGAGCAGTACTTC. Translated: CASIERGPYYEQYF. The entire variable domain, with the rest obtained from reference TRBV2 and TRBJ2-7, is as follows: EPEVTQTPSHQVTQMGQEVILRCVPISNHLYFYWYRQILGQKVEFLVSFYNNEISEKSEIFDDQFSVERPDGSNFTLKIRSTKLEDSAMYFCASIERGPYYEQYFGPGTRLTVT.

This clonotype has a count of ten or more. The chain links TRBV7-9 to TRBJ2-1, with D unclear. The V and J ends lost 5 bases and 6 bases respectively, with 5 bases between them. Looked up from germline, CDR1 is SEHNR and CDR2 is FQNEAQ (reference sequence). The CDR3 sequence is 11 residues long. CDR3 bases: TGTGCCAGCAGCCCATCCAATGAGCAGTTCTTC. Its translation is CASSPSNEQFF.